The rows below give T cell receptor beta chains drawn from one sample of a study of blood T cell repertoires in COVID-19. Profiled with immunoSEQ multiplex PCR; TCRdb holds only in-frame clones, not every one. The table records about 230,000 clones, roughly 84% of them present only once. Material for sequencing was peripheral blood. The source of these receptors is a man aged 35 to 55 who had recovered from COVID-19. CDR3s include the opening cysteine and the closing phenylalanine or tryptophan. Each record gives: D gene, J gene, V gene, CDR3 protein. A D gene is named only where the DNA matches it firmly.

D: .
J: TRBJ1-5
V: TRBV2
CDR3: CASSGGVILYQPQHF

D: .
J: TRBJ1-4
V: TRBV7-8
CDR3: CASGGTDTNEKLFF

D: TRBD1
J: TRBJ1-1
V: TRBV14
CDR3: CASSQEQDRLSTEAFF

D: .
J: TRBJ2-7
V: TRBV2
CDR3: CASRGQGAEQYF

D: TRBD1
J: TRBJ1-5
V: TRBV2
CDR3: CATSGTGDQPQHF

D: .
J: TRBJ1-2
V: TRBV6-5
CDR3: CASSRGEDYGYTF

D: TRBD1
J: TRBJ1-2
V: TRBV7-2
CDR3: CASSPGPRGLGYGYTF

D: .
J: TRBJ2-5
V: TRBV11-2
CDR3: CASNRGAGAQETQYF

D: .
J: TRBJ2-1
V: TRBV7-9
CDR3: CASSPFHEQFF

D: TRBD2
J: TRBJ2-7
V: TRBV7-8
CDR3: CASSSLAGGQYEQYF

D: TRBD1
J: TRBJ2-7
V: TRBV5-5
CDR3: CASSPGQGSGEQYF

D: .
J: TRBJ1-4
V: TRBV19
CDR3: CASSITGIGEKLFF

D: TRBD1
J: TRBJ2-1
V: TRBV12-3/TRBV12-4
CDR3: CASSRGQGDEQFF

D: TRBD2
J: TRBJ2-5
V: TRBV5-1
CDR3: CASSLGGTSKQETQYF

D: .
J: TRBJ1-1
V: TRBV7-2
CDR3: CASSLSTGVEAFF

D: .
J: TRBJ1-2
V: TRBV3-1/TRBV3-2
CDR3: CASSQVVQYSF

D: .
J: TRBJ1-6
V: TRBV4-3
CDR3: CASNALGPASNSPLHF

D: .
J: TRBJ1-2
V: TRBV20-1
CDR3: CSANRAGGYTF

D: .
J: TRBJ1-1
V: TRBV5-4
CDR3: CASGGYRQGNTEAFF

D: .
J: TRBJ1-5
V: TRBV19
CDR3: CASSIDAGSNQPQHF

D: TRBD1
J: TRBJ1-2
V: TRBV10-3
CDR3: CAISEGDSRYGYTF

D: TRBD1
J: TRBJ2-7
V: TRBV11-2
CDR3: CASSLDQGQGGYEQYF

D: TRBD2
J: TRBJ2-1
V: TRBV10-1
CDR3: CASSVASGSSYNEQFF

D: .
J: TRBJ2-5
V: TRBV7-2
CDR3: CASSLAQYQETQYF

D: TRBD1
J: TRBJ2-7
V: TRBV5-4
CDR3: CASSPDPGQLTYEQYF

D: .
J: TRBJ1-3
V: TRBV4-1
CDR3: CASSQESASGNTIYF

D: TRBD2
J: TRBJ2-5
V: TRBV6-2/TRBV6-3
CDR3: CASSPGLAGAWTQYF

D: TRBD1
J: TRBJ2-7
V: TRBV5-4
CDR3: CASSPGTGRIYEQYF

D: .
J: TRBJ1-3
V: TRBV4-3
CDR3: CASSHTGSPGNTIYF

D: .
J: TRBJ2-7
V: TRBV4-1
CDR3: CASSQGARESYEQYF

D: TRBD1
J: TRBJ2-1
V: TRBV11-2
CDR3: CASSFQGQGAFEQFF

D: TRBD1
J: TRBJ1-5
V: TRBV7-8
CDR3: CASSIGQGGNQPQHF

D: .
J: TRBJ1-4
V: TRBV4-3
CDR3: CASSQDWGGGEKLFF

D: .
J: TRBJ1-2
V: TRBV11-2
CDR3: CASYPLGGRRPGGYTF

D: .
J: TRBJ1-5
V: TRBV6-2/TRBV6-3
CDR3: CASSYLGGHQPQHF

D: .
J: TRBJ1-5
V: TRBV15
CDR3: CATSPSLSQPQHF

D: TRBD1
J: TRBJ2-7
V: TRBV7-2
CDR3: CASAIGAGGREQYF

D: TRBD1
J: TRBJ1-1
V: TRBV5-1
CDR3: CASSWTGHTEAFF

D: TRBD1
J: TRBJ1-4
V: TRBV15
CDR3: CATSRLTGGFEEKLFF

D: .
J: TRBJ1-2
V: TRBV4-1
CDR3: CASSQDKVDYGYTF

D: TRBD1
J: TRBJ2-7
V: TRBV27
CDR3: CASRSAGTASYEQYF

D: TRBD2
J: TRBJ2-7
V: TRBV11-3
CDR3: CASSLGGTSQLPYEQYF

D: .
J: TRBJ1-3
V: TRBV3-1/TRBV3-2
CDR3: CASSQRGTGNTIYF

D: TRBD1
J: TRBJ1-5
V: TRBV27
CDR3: CASSKFLRGNQPQHF

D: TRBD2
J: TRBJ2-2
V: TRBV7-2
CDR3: CASSPRTSGNTGELFF

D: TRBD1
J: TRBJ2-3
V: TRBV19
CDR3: CASTGTGEWTDTQYF

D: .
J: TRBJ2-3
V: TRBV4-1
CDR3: CASSQGLPFSAFTDTQYF

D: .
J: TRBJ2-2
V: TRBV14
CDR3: CASRTGELFF

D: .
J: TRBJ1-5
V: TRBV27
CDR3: CASSFGGNQPQHF

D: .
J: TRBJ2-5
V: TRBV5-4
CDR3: CASSLGQYQETQYF

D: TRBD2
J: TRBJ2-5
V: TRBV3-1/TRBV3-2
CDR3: CASSSTSGGVQETQYF